These T cell receptor beta chains were read from a single sample in a study of blood T cell repertoires in COVID-19. Profiled with immunoSEQ multiplex PCR; TCRdb holds only in-frame clones, not every one. This sample carries 150,000 to 250,000 clones, less than 95% of them seen once, and the ten largest clones take approximately 0.8%. The sequenced sample consisted of peripheral blood. The source is a man aged 25 to 45 with COVID-19, enrolled during active disease. The CDR3 runs from the conserved cysteine through the conserved F or W. The D gene is left open where the match is weak. Clone size is shown for a subset of rows, as once, few, many or a class of expanded clone.

j_call: TRBJ1-2; d_call: TRBD1; v_call: TRBV3-1/TRBV3-2; clone_size: -; cdr3_nt: TGTGCCAGCAGCCCAACAGGGGCCTATGGCTACACCTTC; cdr3_aa: CASSPTGAYGYTF
j_call: TRBJ1-5; d_call: TRBD1; v_call: TRBV10-2; clone_size: -; cdr3_nt: TGCGCCAGCAGACAGACAGGGGCAATCAATCAGCCCCAGCATTTT; cdr3_aa: CASRQTGAINQPQHF
j_call: TRBJ2-1; d_call: -; v_call: TRBV5-1; clone_size: -; cdr3_nt: TGCGCCAGCTGGGGCGGCAATGAGCAGTTCTTC; cdr3_aa: CASWGGNEQFF
j_call: TRBJ2-3; d_call: TRBD2; v_call: TRBV10-3; clone_size: -; cdr3_nt: TGTGCCATCAGCCCCCCCGGGACTAGCGGAGATACGCAGTATTTT; cdr3_aa: CAISPPGTSGDTQYF
j_call: TRBJ2-7; d_call: TRBD2; v_call: TRBV5-1; clone_size: -; cdr3_nt: TGCGCCAGCAGCTGGACTAGCGGGGGGGCATACGAGCAGTACTTC; cdr3_aa: CASSWTSGGAYEQYF
j_call: TRBJ2-3; d_call: -; v_call: TRBV3-1/TRBV3-2; clone_size: -; cdr3_nt: TGTGCCAGCAGCACCTCGCGGGGATCAGATACGCAGTATTTT; cdr3_aa: CASSTSRGSDTQYF
j_call: TRBJ1-4; d_call: TRBD1; v_call: TRBV6-5; clone_size: -; cdr3_nt: TGTGCCAGCAGTTACTCGAACAGGGGAGGTGAAAAACTGTTTTTT; cdr3_aa: CASSYSNRGGEKLFF
j_call: TRBJ2-5; d_call: -; v_call: TRBV29-1; clone_size: -; cdr3_nt: TGCAGCGTTGTGCTTAGTAATGGACGACAGGGAGGGACCCAGTACTTC; cdr3_aa: CSVVLSNGRQGGTQYF
j_call: TRBJ2-7; d_call: -; v_call: TRBV5-1; clone_size: once; cdr3_nt: TGCGCCAGCACCCCGATTGGGGCTGGAGGGCGCGAGCAGTACTTC; cdr3_aa: CASTPIGAGGREQYF
j_call: TRBJ1-1; d_call: TRBD1; v_call: TRBV7-2; clone_size: -; cdr3_nt: TGTGCCAGCAGCTACACAGGGGCGAACACTGAAGCTTTCTTT; cdr3_aa: CASSYTGANTEAFF
j_call: TRBJ2-5; d_call: TRBD2; v_call: TRBV19; clone_size: -; cdr3_nt: TGTGCCAGTAGTAGGGGGACTAGCGGGTCGTACCAAGAGACCCAGTACTTC; cdr3_aa: CASSRGTSGSYQETQYF
j_call: TRBJ1-1; d_call: -; v_call: TRBV15; clone_size: -; cdr3_nt: TGTGCCACCAGCAGAGATATATACACTGAAGCTTTCTTT; cdr3_aa: CATSRDIYTEAFF
j_call: TRBJ1-2; d_call: TRBD1; v_call: TRBV10-3; clone_size: -; cdr3_nt: TGTGCCATCAGTGACTCGGGACAGGGTCTGTATGGCTACACCTTC; cdr3_aa: CAISDSGQGLYGYTF
j_call: TRBJ1-3; d_call: -; v_call: TRBV5-4; clone_size: -; cdr3_nt: TGTGCCAGCCGCCCGGACTACTCTGGAAACACCATATATTTT; cdr3_aa: CASRPDYSGNTIYF
j_call: TRBJ1-1; d_call: TRBD1; v_call: TRBV6-5; clone_size: -; cdr3_nt: TGTGCCAGCAGTTACGAAGGGGGCCCAGCTTTCTTT; cdr3_aa: CASSYEGGPAFF
j_call: TRBJ1-5; d_call: -; v_call: TRBV18; clone_size: -; cdr3_nt: TGTGCCAGCTCACCCAAAACCGGGGCCCAGGGGCAGCCCCAGCATTTT; cdr3_aa: CASSPKTGAQGQPQHF
j_call: TRBJ1-2; d_call: -; v_call: TRBV29-1; clone_size: -; cdr3_nt: TGCAGCGTTGAATCGGGTGGGTATGGCTACACCTTC; cdr3_aa: CSVESGGYGYTF